The 10 T cell receptor beta chains in this list originate from one sample, sequenced in a study of T-cell memory formation after mild COVID-19. TCRdb called the 5' RACE reads again in MiXCR, with one record for every CDR3 protein. The sample includes over 300,000 distinct CDR3 sequences, under 25% of them seen just once. What was sequenced was PBMCs or a T cell subset sorted from them (not recorded which). The receptor set was obtained from a man aged 18 to 35 who had mild COVID-19 (a few samples of this study predate the infection). Cell type and time point are not known.

This rearrangement joins TRBV5-1 to TRBJ2-5; D is ambiguous. This CDR3 contains 15 residues. Between the trimmed V and J ends, which lost 7 bases and 0 bases, there was a span of 16 bases. Germline loops: CDR1 SGHRS, CDR2 YFSETQ. The DNA of the CDR3 is TGCGCCAGCGCCTCCGGTGGACCTAACCAAGAGACCCAGTACTTC. This sequence encodes CASASGGPNQETQYF.

This clonotype was seen repeatedly, ten times or more. This chain uses TRBV6-5 with TRBJ1-6; tentatively, D is TRBD1 (5 bases). V lost 8 bases, J lost 0 bases, and 14 bases lay in between. Germline V gene sequence: CDR1 MNHEY, CDR2 SVGAGI. This CDR3 contains 16 residues. CDR3: CASHRGWPSYNSPLHF. The DNA of the CDR3 is TGTGCCAGCCATCGGGGGTGGCCCTCCTATAATTCACCCCTCCACTTT.

This clonotype was counted a few times. The J gene is TRBJ2-2, the V gene TRBV7-9; TRBD1 might be the D (6 bases). Trimming stripped 5 bases from V and 0 bases from J, with 10 bases between. This CDR3 has 15 amino acids. Germline V gene data show CDR1 as SEHNR and CDR2 as FQNEAQ (reference sequence). The chain's CDR3 is CASSKQGANTGELFF. The CDR3 region has the DNA TGTGCCAGCAGCAAACAGGGAGCGAACACCGGGGAGCTGTTTTTT. Based on the CDR3 plus reference TRBV7-9 and TRBJ2-2, the full variable domain is DTGVSQNPRHKITKRGQNVTFRCDPISEHNRLYWYRQTLGQGPEFLTYFQNEAQLEKSRLLSDRFSAERPKGSFSTLEIQRTEQGDSAMYLCASSKQGANTGELFFGEGSRLTVL.

This clonotype has only a few counts. The V call is TRBV5-6, the J call TRBJ2-7, with D unclear. Trimming removed 0 bases from V and 0 bases from J, with 4 bases in between. The CDR3 spans 13 residues. CDR1 and CDR2 (germline): SGHDT, YYEEEE. Written as DNA, the CDR3 is TGTGCCAGCAGCTTGGCACGCTCCTACGAGCAGTACGTC. Translated, it gives CASSLARSYEQYV.

V usage is TRBV12-3 or TRBV12-4 and J usage is TRBJ2-1, with a possible D match to TRBD2 (6 bases). Trimming pared 6 bases from V and 4 bases from J, leaving 16 bases between. This CDR3 contains 15 residues. The CDR3 DNA reads as TGTGCCAGCAGGCCCCCTAGGGCGGGGTACAATGAGCAGTTCTTC. Residues: CASRPPRAGYNEQFF.

This clonotype was counted ten times or more. CDR3 amino acids: CSVEGGRGDQETQYF. CDR3 DNA sequence: TGCAGCGTTGAAGGAGGGCGGGGGGACCAAGAGACCCAGTACTTC. The rearrangement joins TRBV29-1 to TRBJ2-5; 8 positions match TRBD2. V dropped 1 base and J dropped 0; count of bases not matched to a gene: 4. Per the germline V gene, CDR1 is SQVTM and CDR2 is ANQGSEA. This CDR3 is 15 amino acids long. Full variable domain (missing parts from reference TRBV29-1 and TRBJ2-5): SAVISQKPSRDICQRGTSLTIQCQVDSQVTMMFWYRQQPGQSLTLIATANQGSEATYESGFVIDKFPISRPNLTFSTLTVSNMSPEDSSIYLCSVEGGRGDQETQYFGPGTRLLVL.

This clonotype was recorded at least ten times. V gene TRBV4-3 combines with J gene TRBJ1-2; 7 bases agree with TRBD1. Germline CDR1 LGHNA, CDR2 YSLEER. V lost 3 bases and J lost 4; bases outside the gene matches: 8. This CDR3 contains 15 residues. The CDR3 is CASSQETGTAYGYTF. The DNA of the CDR3 is TGCGCCAGCAGCCAGGAGACTGGGACAGCCTATGGCTACACCTTC.

The gene calls are TRBV20-1 and TRBJ2-7; TRBD1 aligns across 11 bases. V trimming: 3 bases; J trimming: 2 bases; junction bases outside the gene matches: 12. The CDR3 is made up of 17 amino acids. Germline CDR1 reads DFQATT; CDR2 reads SNEGSKA (reference sequence). CDR3 residues: CSASTSSGTGGAYEQYF. The CDR3 region has the DNA TGCAGTGCTAGCACATCCTCCGGGACAGGGGGAGCCTACGAGCAGTACTTC.

The chain employs TRBV20-1 and TRBJ2-7, with a weak D call TRBD2 (7 bases). The CDR3 has 13 residues. Germline lookup yields CDR1 DFQATT and CDR2 SNEGSKA (reference sequence). The germline V and J ends were trimmed by 0 bases and 4 bases, with 10 bases remaining between them. The CDR3 nucleotides read TGCAGTGCTAGAGATCGGGGGGCATACGAGCAGTACTTC. Amino acids: CSARDRGAYEQYF.

The chain has TRBV12-3 or TRBV12-4 and TRBJ1-2; TRBD1 might be the D (5 bases). The V end was cut by 2 bases, the J end by 7 bases, with 17 bases between. The CDR3 is made up of 15 amino acids. CDR3 region: CASSLNLGTGGGYTF. The CDR3 nucleotides are TGTGCCAGCAGTTTAAATTTGGGGACTGGGGGTGGCTACACCTTC.